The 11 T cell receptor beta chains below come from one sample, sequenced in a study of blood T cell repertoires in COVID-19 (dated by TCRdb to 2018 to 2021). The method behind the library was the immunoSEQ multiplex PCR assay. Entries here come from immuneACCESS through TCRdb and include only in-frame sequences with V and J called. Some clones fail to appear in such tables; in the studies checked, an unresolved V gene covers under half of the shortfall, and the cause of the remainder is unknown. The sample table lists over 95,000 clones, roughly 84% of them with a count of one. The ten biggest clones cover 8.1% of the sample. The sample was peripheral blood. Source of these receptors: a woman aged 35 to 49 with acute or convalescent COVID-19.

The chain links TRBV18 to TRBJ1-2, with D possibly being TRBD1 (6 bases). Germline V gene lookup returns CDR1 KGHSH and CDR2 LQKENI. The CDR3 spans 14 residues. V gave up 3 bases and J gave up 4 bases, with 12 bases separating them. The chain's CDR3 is CASSPGQRVYGYTF. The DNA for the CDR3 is TGTGCCAGCTCACCGGGACAAAGAGTCTATGGCTACACCTTC.

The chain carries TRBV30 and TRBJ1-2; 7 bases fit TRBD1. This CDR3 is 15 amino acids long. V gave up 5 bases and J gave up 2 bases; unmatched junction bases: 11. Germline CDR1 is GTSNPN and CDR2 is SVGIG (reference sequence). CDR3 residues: CAWVLGKTGNYGYTF. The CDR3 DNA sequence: TGTGCCTGGGTCCTTGGTAAGACAGGGAACTATGGCTACACCTTC.

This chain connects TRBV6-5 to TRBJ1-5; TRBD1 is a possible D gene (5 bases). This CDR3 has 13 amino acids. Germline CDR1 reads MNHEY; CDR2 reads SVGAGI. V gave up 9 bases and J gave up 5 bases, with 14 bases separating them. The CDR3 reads CASGGRDDQPQHF. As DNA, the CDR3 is TGTGCCAGTGGTGGCAGGGATGATCAGCCCCAGCATTTT.

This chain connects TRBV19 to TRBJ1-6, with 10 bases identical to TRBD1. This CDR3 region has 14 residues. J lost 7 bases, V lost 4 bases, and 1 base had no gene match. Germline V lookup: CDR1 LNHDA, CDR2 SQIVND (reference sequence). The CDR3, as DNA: TGTGCCAGTAGTAGGGGACAGGGGAATTCACCCCTCCACTTT. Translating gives CASSRGQGNSPLHF.

The CDR3 coding sequence is TGTGCCAGCAGCCAAGGGGGTCTCACAACCTACACTGAAGCTTTCTTT. Protein: CASSQGGLTTYTEAFF. The chain recombines TRBV7-2 with TRBJ1-1, with TRBD1 as a possible D gene (6 bases). CDR3 size: 16 residues. V was cut by 5 bases and J by 3 bases, with 19 bases left in between. Per germline, CDR1 SGHTA and CDR2 FQGNSA.

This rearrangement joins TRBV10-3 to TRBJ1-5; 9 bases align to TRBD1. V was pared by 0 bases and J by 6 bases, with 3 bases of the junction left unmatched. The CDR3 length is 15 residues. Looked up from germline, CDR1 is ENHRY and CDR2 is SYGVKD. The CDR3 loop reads CAISESTGGAQPQHF. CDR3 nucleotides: TGTGCCATCAGTGAGTCGACAGGGGGGGCTCAGCCCCAGCATTTT.

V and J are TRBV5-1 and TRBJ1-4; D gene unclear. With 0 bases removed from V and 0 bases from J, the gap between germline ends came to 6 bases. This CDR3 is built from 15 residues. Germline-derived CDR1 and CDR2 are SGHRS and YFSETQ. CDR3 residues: CASSLGSATNEKLFF. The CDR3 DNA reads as TGCGCCAGCAGCTTGGGGTCGGCAACTAATGAAAAACTGTTTTTT.

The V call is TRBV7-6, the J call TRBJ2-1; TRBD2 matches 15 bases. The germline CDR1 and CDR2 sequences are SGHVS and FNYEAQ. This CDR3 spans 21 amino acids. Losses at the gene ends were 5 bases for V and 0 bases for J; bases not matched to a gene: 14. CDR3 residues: CASSTSEGLAGGSSSYNEQFF. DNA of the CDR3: TGTGCCAGCAGCACGAGCGAGGGACTAGCGGGGGGCTCTAGCTCCTACAATGAGCAGTTCTTC.

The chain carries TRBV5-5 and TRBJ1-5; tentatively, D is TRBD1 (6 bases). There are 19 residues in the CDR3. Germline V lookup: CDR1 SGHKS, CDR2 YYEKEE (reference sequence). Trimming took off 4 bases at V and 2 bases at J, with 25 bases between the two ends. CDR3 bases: TGTGCCAGCAGCCCCGAGGGGGGGCTCGGAGTAGTCGGCAATCAGCCCCAGCATTTT. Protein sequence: CASSPEGGLGVVGNQPQHF.

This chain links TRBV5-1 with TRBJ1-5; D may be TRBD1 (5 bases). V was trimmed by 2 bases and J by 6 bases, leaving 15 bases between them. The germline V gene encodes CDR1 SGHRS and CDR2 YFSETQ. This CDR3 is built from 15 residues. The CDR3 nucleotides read TGCGCCAGCAGCTTAGGGGCCGGAAGGGGTCAGCCCCAGCATTTT. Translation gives CASSLGAGRGQPQHF.

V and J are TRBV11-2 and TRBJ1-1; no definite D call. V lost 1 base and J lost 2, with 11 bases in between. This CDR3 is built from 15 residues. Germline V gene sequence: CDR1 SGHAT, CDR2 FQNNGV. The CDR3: CASSLAGSGNTEAFF. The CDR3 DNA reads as TGTGCCAGCAGCTTAGCAGGATCGGGAAACACTGAAGCTTTCTTT. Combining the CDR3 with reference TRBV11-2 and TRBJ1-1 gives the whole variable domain EAGVAQSPRYKIIEKRQSVAFWCNPISGHATLYWYQQILGQGPKLLIQFQNNGVVDDSQLPKDRFSAERLKGVDSTLKIQPAKLEDSAVYLCASSLAGSGNTEAFFGQGTRLTVV.